This T cell receptor (beta chain) was recorded in a study of STAT3 mutations in large granular lymphocyte leukemia (dated by TCRdb to the late 2010s). The study in broad terms: Canonical activating STAT3 mutations were detected in roughly half of the longitudinally sequenced T-LGLL patients. A couple of patients with natural killer LGL leukemia were also sequenced longitudinally as controls within the study. To reconstruct clonal hierarchy and dynamics, serial deep sequencing of TCRbeta CDR3 and STAT3 was performed in patients with T-cell large granular lymphocyte leukemia. From an initial cohort of roughly 220 LGL patients, fewer than 20 representative T-LGLL cases were picked for longitudinal TCRbeta and STAT3 sequencing. Each patient was sequenced at an average of approximately 4 time points, ranging from 2 to 8 samplings. One or more immunosuppressive therapy regimens were given to more than half of T-LGLL patients, and hematologic response was seen in 40% of the treated patients. General conclusions and limits of the study: In 6 of 18 patients, TCR clonotype switching occurred after therapy, and every newly emerging clone was STAT3 wild type. Dominant TCR clone burden was found to exceed STAT3 mutant burden in several patients, suggesting that STAT3 mutation arose secondarily within a pre-expanded clone. Variable intervals between samplings and differing treatment regimens complicated linking therapy response to changes in TCR clonal burden. All T-LGLL patients had at least one immunodominant TCRbeta clonotype, and roughly half had multiple immunodominant subclonotypes. Since codominant clonotypes persisted in some patients, a small but highly pathogenic clone may have gone undetected. Because no samples were available when a clone first appeared, clonal expansion had to be inferred from samplings taken at other points.

On this clone itself: Its antigen target is currently unknown. Base quality data are lacking; no much larger clone is found one base away.

TCRbeta libraries were sequenced on an Illumina MiSeq, and an average of about 40,773 productive templates per sample was obtained. TCRbeta CDR3 libraries were generated with the immunoSEQ assay using multiplex PCR amplification. Processing in the source paper ran as follows. Repertoire diversity was calculated as previously defined, with values near 0 taken to indicate extremely monoclonal samples. TCRdb provides this immuneACCESS table in a form limited to in-frame rearrangements. Some clones are lacking; in checked studies, under half of them reflect an unresolved V gene, and why the rest are absent is not known. D and trimming were read from the DNA, whereas the V and J calls and clone size are those reported in that table. The sample yields several thousand clones; approximately 54% were counted once. The ten top clones hold under 85% of the sample. The same DNA, extracted from blood mononuclear cells, served for both the TCR sequencing and the STAT3 sequencing.

The sequenced sample consisted of peripheral blood mononuclear cells. The clonotype originates from a boy aged 10-17 years with T-cell large granular lymphocyte leukemia. Some clones in this sample may be carry-over from other donors' samples. The age is the age at diagnosis.

This receptor carries the CDR3 CASSLVAGENYGYTF. The DNA sequence reads TGTGCCAGCAGCTTAGTAGCCGGCGAGAACTATGGCTACACCTTC. The sequence links TRBV7-6 to TRBJ1-2; the D segment cannot be called with confidence. Relative to germline, V is 1 base shorter and J is 2 bases shorter, with 11 bases between their ends. The CDR3 has 15 amino acids, counting the end cysteine and phenylalanine. Only CDR3 DNA is held: 45 bases, read in frame from base 1. CDR1 is given as SGHVS and CDR2 as FNYEAQ, both from the germline V gene.